Detailed here is one T cell receptor beta chain. Its antigen remains unidentified. The data originate from a study of T cells after yellow fever vaccination. Researchers made TCR cDNA using 5'RACE template switching, and this step added a universal primer site and UMIs. TCRdb recomputed calls from the 5' RACE reads with MiXCR, one row per CDR3 protein. The table lists 500,000 to 700,000 distinct CDR3 sequences, about 19% of them singletons, with roughly an eighth in the top ten. The study's findings and limits: Repertoires sorted by FACS could include abundant clonotypes that are contaminants from the bulk population.

Germline CDR1 and CDR2: ENHRY and SYGVKD. The CDR3 consists of 15 residues. With 3 bases removed from V and 3 bases from J, the gap between germline ends came to 15 bases. The chain employs TRBV10-3 and TRBJ2-7; perhaps D is TRBD1 or TRBD2 (5 bases each). The clonotype originates from a man under 40 who received the YFV17D yellow fever vaccine. This sample comprised PBMCs, obtained 15 days after the yellow fever booster vaccination. CDR3 sequence reads: CAISDAERTNYEQYF. CDR3 nucleotides: TGTGCCATCAGTGATGCGGAGCGGACAAACTACGAGCAGTACTTC.